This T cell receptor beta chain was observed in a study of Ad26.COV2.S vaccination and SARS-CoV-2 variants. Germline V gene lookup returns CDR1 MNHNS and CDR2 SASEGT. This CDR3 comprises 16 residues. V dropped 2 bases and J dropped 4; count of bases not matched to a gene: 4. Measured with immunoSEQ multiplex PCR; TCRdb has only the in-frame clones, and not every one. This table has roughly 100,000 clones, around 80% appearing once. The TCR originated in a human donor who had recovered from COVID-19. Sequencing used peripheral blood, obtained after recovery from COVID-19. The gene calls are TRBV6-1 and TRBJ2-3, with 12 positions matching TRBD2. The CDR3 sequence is CASSEIRLAGADTQYF. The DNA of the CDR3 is TGTGCCAGCAGTGAAATCCGACTAGCGGGAGCAGATACGCAGTATTTT.